The T cell receptor (beta chain) under discussion was sequenced for a study of shared clonotypes between healthy human individuals. Study-wide background: Each donor's CD8 memory used one plate, CD8 naive two, each CD4 subset three.

V lost 5 bases and J lost 2; bases outside the gene matches: 10. Germline V gene sequence: CDR1 SGHTA, CDR2 FQGNSA. This CDR3 spans 18 amino acids. This clone was found a few times. What it binds is unknown. General study results and limits: All-four-donor shared clonotypes had higher generation probabilities than non-shared clonotypes did.

Using approximately 200 ng DNA, 32,000 or so T cell genomes, the sorted-subset replicate PCRs were run. Some clones are missing from TCRdb's copy, which holds only in-frame ones; the method was immunoSEQ multiplex PCR. The sample carries under 1,100,000 clones, about 76% recorded once. This rearrangement joins TRBV7-2 to TRBJ2-5; 14 nucleotides line up with TRBD2. Sequencing used memory CD4+ T cells sorted from blood. Specified subset: CD45RA-negative fraction. This sequence was found in a man aged 18 to 29 in good health. The DNA for the CDR3 is TGTGCCAGCAGCCCAGGGACTAGCGGGGGCCGGATGCAAGAGACCCAGTACTTC. Amino acids: CASSPGTSGGRMQETQYF.